The rows below give T cell receptor beta chains drawn from one sample of a study of T cell responses to AZD1222 COVID-19 vaccine. Here immunoSEQ multiplex PCR was the method, and the copy in TCRdb shows in-frame clones only, minus some. In the table there are some 110,000 clones, approximately 90% of which are singletons. The source was peripheral blood, collected on day 0 of AZD1222 vaccination. All receptors come from an adult in good health. Both conserved end residues are part of each CDR3. The order of the fields is J gene, V gene, D gene, clone size, CDR3 DNA, CDR3 protein. D genes are given only for firm matches. Clone size is stated in some rows and not others, as once, few, many or a class when expanded.

TRBJ2-7,TRBV10-2,.,.,TGCGCCAGCAGTGAAGTCTACGAGCAGTACTTC,CASSEVYEQYF
TRBJ1-3,TRBV9,.,.,TGTGCCAGCAGCCGGATGGTGAGCTCTGGAAACACCATATATTTT,CASSRMVSSGNTIYF
TRBJ2-1,TRBV19,TRBD2,.,TGTGCCAGTAGTATAACCCCGGGACTAGCGGGAGTAGATGAGCAGTTCTTC,CASSITPGLAGVDEQFF
TRBJ1-1,TRBV13,.,.,TGTGCCAGCAGCTTAAACAGGGCCGGTGATGTGACTGAAGCTTTCTTT,CASSLNRAGDVTEAFF
TRBJ1-3,TRBV6-5,.,.,TGTGCCAGCAGTTACTCAGGGTCAGGGACTGGAAACACCATATATTTT,CASSYSGSGTGNTIYF
TRBJ1-1,TRBV14,.,.,TGTGCCAGCAGCCCGGGACAGAACACTGAAGCTTTCTTT,CASSPGQNTEAFF
TRBJ2-7,TRBV5-1,.,.,TGCGCCAGCAGCCCCCGTCTGCTGAGGGCGGCCGAGCAGTACTTC,CASSPRLLRAAEQYF
TRBJ2-1,TRBV7-2,.,once,TGTGCCAGCAGCTTGACCCTAGGTTTCGAGCAGTTCTTC,CASSLTLGFEQFF
TRBJ2-5,TRBV11-1,.,.,TGTGCCAGCAGCTTAGACGCCTTCCAAGAGACCCAGTACTTC,CASSLDAFQETQYF
TRBJ2-2,TRBV28,.,.,TGTGCCAGCAGTTTTTCAGATACCGGGGAGCTGTTTTTT,CASSFSDTGELFF
TRBJ1-2,TRBV7-6,.,.,TGTGCCAGCAGCTTAGCGCCGGGACCGAGAAACTATGGCTACACCTTC,CASSLAPGPRNYGYTF
TRBJ2-1,TRBV6-5,TRBD2,.,TGTGCCAGCAGTTACTCTGCAGGGGCCGGGAGGGATGAGCAGTTCTTC,CASSYSAGAGRDEQFF
TRBJ1-3,TRBV3-1/TRBV3-2,.,.,TGTGCCAGCAGCCAACGCCCAGGCTCTGGAAACACCATATATTTT,CASSQRPGSGNTIYF
TRBJ1-2,TRBV9,.,.,TGTGCCAGCAGCGCCCTGACAAGTTATGGCTACACCTTC,CASSALTSYGYTF
TRBJ1-3,TRBV7-2,.,.,TGTGCCAGCAGCCCTCTTCAGGGTTTCGGAAACACCATATATTTT,CASSPLQGFGNTIYF
TRBJ2-5,TRBV27,.,.,TGTGCCAGCATCTTACTAGCTGGAGAGACCCAGTACTTC,CASILLAGETQYF
TRBJ2-3,TRBV27,.,.,TGTGCCAGCCTCGATTTGGGACATACAGATACGCAGTATTTT,CASLDLGHTDTQYF
TRBJ2-7,TRBV24-1,.,.,TGTGCCACCAGTGATCCCAGGGGTCCCTACGAGCAGTACTTC,CATSDPRGPYEQYF
TRBJ2-4,TRBV28,.,.,TGTGCCAGCAGTTCCGGGGAGACCAAAAACATTCAGTACTTC,CASSSGETKNIQYF
TRBJ1-1,TRBV5-4,.,.,TGTGCCAGCAGCTTGGGCATGCAGATGAACACTGAAGCTTTCTTT,CASSLGMQMNTEAFF
TRBJ2-2,TRBV29-1,.,.,TGCAGCGTTCGAGAAACCGGGGAGCTGTTTTTT,CSVRETGELFF
TRBJ2-7,TRBV5-6,TRBD1,.,TGTGCCAGCAGCTTGTCCCCGGGACAGGGATACGAGCAGTACTTC,CASSLSPGQGYEQYF
TRBJ1-1,TRBV7-2,.,.,TGTGCCAGCAGCTTGGCGGGGGAAGCTTTCTTT,CASSLAGEAFF
TRBJ2-5,TRBV9,TRBD2,.,TGTGCCAGCAGCCTCCAACCAGCGGGGGGTGAAGAGACCCAGTACTTC,CASSLQPAGGEETQYF
TRBJ1-1,TRBV5-1,TRBD1,.,TGCGCCAGCAGCTTGGACTTGGACAGGGTGATGACTGAAGCTTTCTTT,CASSLDLDRVMTEAFF
TRBJ1-6,TRBV4-3,TRBD1,.,TGCGCCAGCAGCCTCCAAGTACAGGGGACTAATTATAATTCACCCCTCCACTTT,CASSLQVQGTNYNSPLHF
TRBJ2-1,TRBV5-1,TRBD2,.,TGCGCCAGCAGCTTTACTAGCGGGAGGGAATATGAGCAGTTCTTC,CASSFTSGREYEQFF
TRBJ2-3,TRBV7-3,.,once,TGTGCCAGCAGCTTAGAGGGCCTAAGCACAGATACGCAGTATTTT,CASSLEGLSTDTQYF
TRBJ2-2,TRBV5-4,TRBD2,few,TGTGCCAGCAGTTCCGGGACTAGCACCTTGAGCGGGGAGCTGTTTTTT,CASSSGTSTLSGELFF
TRBJ2-3,TRBV5-4,TRBD2,.,TGTGCCAGCAGCCAGGGAGGGCGGGGAGATACGCAGTATTTT,CASSQGGRGDTQYF
TRBJ1-3,TRBV7-2,.,.,TGTGCCAGCACCTCCAGGGTCGGCGCCAACACCATATATTTT,CASTSRVGANTIYF
TRBJ2-3,TRBV9,.,.,TGTGCCAGCAGCGTAGACCCTCGAAGCGGTGGGGGCAAAGATACGCAGTATTTT,CASSVDPRSGGGKDTQYF
TRBJ1-1,TRBV19,.,.,TGTGCCAGTAGCGCCCGGTGGGGGGAAGCTTTCTTT,CASSARWGEAFF
TRBJ2-7,TRBV2,.,.,TGTGCCAGCAACCGGGACACCACCTACGAGCAGTACTTC,CASNRDTTYEQYF
TRBJ2-7,TRBV29-1,.,once,TGCAGCGTTGAAGAAGGGAGTCCTTACGAGCAGTACTTC,CSVEEGSPYEQYF
TRBJ1-2,TRBV27,.,.,TGTGCCAGCAGTTCCATATTCAGGGTCGGAACCTATGGCTACACCTTC,CASSSIFRVGTYGYTF
TRBJ1-2,TRBV2,.,.,TGTGCCAGCGTCGGGCTCGGCTACACCTTC,CASVGLGYTF
TRBJ1-4,TRBV6-2/TRBV6-3,.,.,TGTGCCAGCAGTTACCGCACCAGGGCGGCTGAAAAACTGTTTTTT,CASSYRTRAAEKLFF
TRBJ1-1,TRBV28,TRBD1,.,TGTGCCAGCAGCAACCCGGGACAGGTCCGTGAAGCTTTCTTT,CASSNPGQVREAFF
TRBJ1-5,TRBV28,.,.,TGTGCCAGCACCTCAGGGCCCCTCTATAGCAATCAGCCCCAGCATTTT,CASTSGPLYSNQPQHF
TRBJ2-1,TRBV6-5,TRBD2,.,TGTGCCAGCAGTTACGGAGGGGAGGGTTCCTACAATGAGCAGTTCTTC,CASSYGGEGSYNEQFF
TRBJ2-2,TRBV28,TRBD1,.,TGTGCCAGCAGTTTAAGGGACAGGGGGCGGGCCGGGGAGCTGTTTTTT,CASSLRDRGRAGELFF
TRBJ2-7,TRBV5-1,TRBD1,.,TGCGCCAGCAGCCCGCGGGACAGGGGCTACGAGCAGTACTTC,CASSPRDRGYEQYF
TRBJ1-1,TRBV6-2/TRBV6-3,.,.,TGTGCCAGCAGTCAAGACCCCGGGACGGTCAACACTGAAGCTTTCTTT,CASSQDPGTVNTEAFF
TRBJ1-1,TRBV9,.,.,TGTGCCAGCAGCGTAGATAACAGCCTGGGGAACACTGAAGCTTTCTTT,CASSVDNSLGNTEAFF
TRBJ1-1,TRBV27,.,.,TGTGCCAGCAGTCCCGGACAGTTGAACACTGAAGCTTTCTTT,CASSPGQLNTEAFF
TRBJ1-5,TRBV27,.,.,TGTGCCAGCAGTAGGGGGGGCAATCAGCCCCAGCATTTT,CASSRGGNQPQHF
TRBJ2-5,TRBV11-2,TRBD2,.,TGTGCCAGCATGCCCTACCCGGGTAGCGGGCAAGAGACCCAGTACTTC,CASMPYPGSGQETQYF
TRBJ1-3,TRBV7-2,.,.,TGTGCCAGCAGCTTGGTACCCTACGGCTCTGGAAACACCATATATTTT,CASSLVPYGSGNTIYF
TRBJ2-5,TRBV9,.,.,TGTGCCAGCAGCGTAGACCAGGGGGAGACCCAGTACTTC,CASSVDQGETQYF
TRBJ1-5,TRBV6-5,TRBD1,.,TGTGCCAGCAGTAGGGGGCCCAATCAGCCCCAGCATTTT,CASSRGPNQPQHF
TRBJ1-4,TRBV27,TRBD1,.,TGTGCCAGCAGTTTTCTCCGGGACAGGAGTGAAAAACTGTTTTTT,CASSFLRDRSEKLFF
TRBJ2-7,TRBV27,TRBD1,.,TGTGCCAGCAGTTTCCGGGACAGGTACGAGCAGTACTTC,CASSFRDRYEQYF
TRBJ2-5,TRBV19,.,.,TGTGCCAGTAGTCGGGCGGGGCCTCAAGAGACCCAGTACTTC,CASSRAGPQETQYF
TRBJ2-2,TRBV27,.,.,TGTGCCAGCAGTTTATCCGGCACCGGGGAGCTGTTTTTT,CASSLSGTGELFF
TRBJ1-1,TRBV7-2,.,.,TGTGCCAGCAGCCGCCCCGGTGGTATGAACACTGAAGCTTTCTTT,CASSRPGGMNTEAFF
TRBJ2-3,TRBV19,.,.,TGTGCCAGTAGTATAACTCCAGATACGCAGTATTTT,CASSITPDTQYF